Presented here are 3 T cell receptor beta chains from one specimen sequenced in a study of HIV-infected patients and healthy controls. Reverse transcription used 450 to 550 ng RNA and constant-region primers for alpha and beta. Separate chain-specific third strand synthesis with multiplexing indices produced the alpha and beta libraries. TCRdb reprocessed the 5' RACE reads via MiXCR and lists one record per CDR3 protein. The sample lists more than 15,000 distinct CDR3 sequences, approximately 12% seen once, with 11% in the top ten. No cell fractionation was done, so the repertoire covers all unsorted peripheral blood T cells. What was sequenced was blood. The receptor set was obtained from an adult in good health.

This clonotype was seen many times. V is TRBV6-2 or TRBV6-3 and J is TRBJ1-2, with D possibly matching TRBD1 (5 bases). This CDR3 is 14 amino acids long. Germline V gives CDR1 MNHEY, CDR2 SVGEGT. The V gene lost 6 bases and the J gene lost 3 bases, with 14 bases spanning the gap. CDR3 coding DNA: TGTGCCAGCAGGACCCGGACAAGTTACTATGGCTACACCTTC. Amino acids: CASRTRTSYYGYTF.

This clonotype was recorded many times. V usage is TRBV7-2 and J usage is TRBJ1-1; D gene unclear. Germline-derived CDR1 and CDR2 are SGHTA and FQGNSA. The CDR3 runs 15 residues. Trimming left V 1 base short and J 4 bases short, with 13 bases between. DNA of the CDR3: TGTGCCAGCAGCTTAGGAAGGGTCGGCGGCACTGAAGCTTTCTTT. This translates into CASSLGRVGGTEAFF.

This clonotype was observed once. J is TRBJ1-6 and V is TRBV19; D unclear. Trimming left V 5 bases short and J 7 bases short, with 12 bases between. Germline assignment: CDR1 LNHDA and CDR2 SQIVND (reference sequence). The CDR3 is 14 residues long. This CDR3 is CASSQSVVNSPLHF. In DNA form, the CDR3 reads TGTGCCAGTAGTCAGAGTGTAGTGAATTCACCCCTCCACTTT.